The clone carrying this T cell receptor beta chain was seen a handful of times. V lost 5 bases, J lost 4 bases, and 13 bases stayed unmatched. CDR1 is SGHRS and CDR2 is YFSETQ in the germline V gene. This CDR3 is built from 16 residues. The sample comes from a study of blood T cell repertoires in COVID-19. Overall study: Collection of acute and convalescent COVID-19 samples took place in the United States, Italy and Spain. PBMCs, B-cell-depleted T cells, or T cells were the source of the cDNA or gDNA that made up the material.

Authors' analysis steps: Estimation of nucleated cell counts relied on the amplification of reference gene primers. The protocol was immunoSEQ multiplex PCR, while the TCRdb copy is restricted to in-frame clones and leaves out a portion. V and J calls and clone size are as listed in that table; D and trimming were resolved from the DNA. This sample has fewer than 65,000 clones, with approximately 87% found just once. The sequenced material came from peripheral blood. The sequence derives from a man in his 60s with acute or convalescent COVID-19. The genes are TRBV5-1 and TRBJ1-1, with TRBD1 matching over 8 bases. CDR3 in DNA: TGCGCCAGCAGAAATAGGAAACAGGGGGGTGTCACTGAAGCTTTCTTT. Translation: CASRNRKQGGVTEAFF.